The 32 T cell receptor beta chains below were found in one sample sequenced in a study of cytomegalovirus exposure and HLA in healthy donors. PCR used 60 Vbeta primers and 13 Jbeta primers. Method: immunoSEQ multiplex PCR; TCRdb's copy keeps in-frame clones and lacks some. Seen here are fewer than 150,000 clones, approximately 80% observed once, and the top ten hold about 5%. Source material: PBMCs. The receptors shown here come from a male donor in good health and CMV-seronegative.

The chain combines TRBV4-1 with TRBJ1-4; D possibly corresponds to TRBD1 (5 bases). The CDR3 consists of 16 residues. The germline V and J ends were trimmed by 1 base and 5 bases, with 14 bases remaining between them. Germline V gives CDR1 MGHRA, CDR2 YSYEKL. The DNA for the CDR3 is TGCGCCAGCAGCCAAGGAGCTAGGACACCAAATGAAAAACTGTTTTTT. Protein: CASSQGARTPNEKLFF.

The rearrangement uses TRBV7-9 and TRBJ1-3; no reliable D call. The V end was cut by 5 bases, the J end by 4 bases, with 12 bases between. This CDR3 has 14 amino acids. From germline, CDR1 is SEHNR and CDR2 FQNEAQ (reference sequence). As DNA, the CDR3 is TGTGCCAGCAGCCCCCTTCTGGGCGGAAACACCATATATTTT. Translating gives CASSPLLGGNTIYF.

This clone was found once. The gene calls are TRBV7-3 and TRBJ2-5, with a weak D call TRBD2 (5 bases). Trimming shortened V by 4 bases and J by 2 bases, and 8 bases separated the two germline ends. This CDR3 has 13 residues. Germline V gene data show CDR1 as SGHTA and CDR2 as FQGTGA. CDR3 amino acids: CASSSRAQETQYF. The CDR3 bases are TGTGCCAGCAGCTCGCGGGCTCAAGAGACCCAGTACTTC.

The chain recombines TRBV19 with TRBJ1-2, with 7 bases aligning to TRBD1. Germline CDR1 LNHDA, CDR2 SQIVND (reference sequence). After removal of 3 bases from V and 0 bases from J, the junction contained 4 bases not matched to a gene. The CDR3 extends over 15 amino acids. DNA of the CDR3: TGTGCCAGTAGTATGCCGGGACAGTCTAACTATGGCTACACCTTC. Protein sequence: CASSMPGQSNYGYTF.

This clone has more than one count but fewer than ten. The chain recombines TRBV13 with TRBJ2-3, with D hard to call. Trimming stripped 6 bases from V and 7 bases from J, with 11 bases between. This CDR3 spans 12 amino acids. From germline, CDR1 is PRHDT and CDR2 FYEKMQ (reference sequence). The DNA of the CDR3 is TGTGCCAGCAGTTCAGATTCGTATACGCAGTATTTT. This encodes CASSSDSYTQYF.

CDR3 sequence: CASSPWTGENTGELFF. CDR3 nucleotide sequence: TGTGCCAGTAGTCCATGGACAGGGGAGAACACCGGGGAGCTGTTTTTT. The chain couples TRBV19 to TRBJ2-2, with TRBD1 matching over 9 bases. CDR1 is LNHDA and CDR2 is SQIVND in the germline V gene (reference sequence). The ends lost 5 bases at V and 1 base at J; junction bases unmatched: 5. This CDR3 contains 16 residues.

This clone was found a few times. The rearrangement joins TRBV6-5 to TRBJ2-2, with D uncertain. CDR1 is MNHEY, CDR2 SVGAGI, per germline. V lost 4 bases and J 4 bases, leaving 16 bases between the germline ends. The CDR3 has 16 residues. The CDR3 DNA sequence: TGTGCCAGCAGTTTCCAACCCGACTTATTCACCGGGGAGCTGTTTTTT. It encodes CASSFQPDLFTGELFF.

The genes are TRBV5-4 and TRBJ2-7; 11 nucleotides align to TRBD1. The CDR3 spans 17 residues. V dropped 4 bases and J dropped 4; count of bases not matched to a gene: 13. Germline V lookup: CDR1 SGHNT, CDR2 YYREEE (reference sequence). CDR3 amino acids: CASSPGQGASGEYEQYF. The CDR3 DNA is TGTGCCAGCAGCCCCGGACAGGGGGCGTCTGGGGAGTACGAGCAGTACTTC.

There are a few counts of this clone. This chain uses TRBV18 with TRBJ2-7, with D perhaps matching TRBD2 (5 bases). With 3 bases removed from V and 2 bases from J, the gap between germline ends came to 14 bases. The CDR3 runs 15 residues. Germline V gene lookup returns CDR1 KGHSH and CDR2 LQKENI. The CDR3 bases are TGTGCCAGCTCACCTGGAAGCACGGGGACCTACGAGCAGTACTTC. Translation gives CASSPGSTGTYEQYF.

A remark on this clone: At the DNA level, this CDR3 is encoded by other sequences in the same sample as well. The chain is built from TRBV5-1 and TRBJ2-7; weak D call: TRBD1 (6 bases). The CDR3 is made up of 12 amino acids. Germline loops: CDR1 SGHRS, CDR2 YFSETQ. Trimming removed 6 bases from V and 5 bases from J, with 12 bases in between. CDR3 region: CASKGEPHEQYF. The CDR3 DNA reads as TGCGCCAGCAAGGGGGAACCCCACGAGCAGTACTTC.

The V call is TRBV7-9, the J call TRBJ2-1; D remains ambiguous. Trimming left V 1 base short and J 10 bases short, with 5 bases between. Looked up from germline, CDR1 is SEHNR and CDR2 is FQNEAQ (reference sequence). The CDR3 totals 11 residues. Here the CDR3 reads CASSLESEQFF. The CDR3 DNA is TGTGCCAGCAGCTTAGAAAGCGAGCAGTTCTTC.

The rearrangement links TRBV5-6 to TRBJ1-1; TRBD1 might be the D (5 bases). Germline V lookup: CDR1 SGHDT, CDR2 YYEEEE. The CDR3 has 14 amino acids. Deletions cut 3 bases from V and 1 base from J, with 10 bases between. The CDR3 loop is CASSWGGKNTEAFF. Here the CDR3 DNA reads TGTGCCAGCAGCTGGGGGGGGAAGAACACTGAAGCTTTCTTT.

This clone was observed a few times. J is TRBJ1-2 and V is TRBV5-4, with TRBD1 as a possible D gene (5 bases). CDR3 size: 14 residues. Germline-derived CDR1 and CDR2 are SGHNT and YYREEE (reference sequence). V was trimmed by 2 bases and J by 5 bases, leaving 13 bases between them. The CDR3 DNA is TGTGCCAGCAGCTTATTTCCGGGACTTTATGGCTACACCTTC. Amino acid sequence: CASSLFPGLYGYTF.

The chain joins TRBV7-6 to TRBJ1-1, with D perhaps TRBD1 (5 bases). V lost 3 bases, J lost 4 bases, and 9 bases lay in between. There are 13 residues in the CDR3. Germline V gene sequence: CDR1 SGHVS, CDR2 FNYEAQ. The CDR3 reads CASSFDSGTEAFF. CDR3 coding DNA: TGTGCCAGCAGCTTTGACAGTGGCACTGAAGCTTTCTTT.

The chain combines TRBV7-2 with TRBJ1-6; the match to TRBD1 covers 9 bases. J lost 9 bases, V lost 4 bases, and 7 bases had no gene match. CDR3 length: 15 residues. Germline-derived CDR1 and CDR2 are SGHTA and FQGNSA. CDR3 amino acids: CASSSGQGLSSPLHF. The CDR3 region has the DNA TGTGCCAGCAGCTCGGGACAGGGCTTAAGTTCACCCCTCCACTTT.

The chain uses TRBV28 and TRBJ1-2; TRBD1 aligns across 12 bases. V shed 5 bases, J shed 6 bases, and the junction held 10 bases outside the gene matches. Germline CDR1 and CDR2: MDHEN and SYDVKM. The CDR3 totals 16 residues. CDR3 region: CASSPPGQGARNGYTF. The CDR3 coding sequence is TGTGCCAGCAGTCCTCCGGGACAGGGGGCGCGTAATGGCTACACCTTC.

The chain joins TRBV7-2 to TRBJ2-1, with 11 bases lining up with TRBD2. CDR1 is SGHTA and CDR2 is FQGNSA in the germline V gene. This CDR3 is 16 amino acids long. The trim removed 1 base at V and 4 bases at J, leaving 3 bases unmatched. CDR3 amino acids: CASSLVRTSGYNEQFF. In DNA, the CDR3 is TGTGCCAGCAGCTTAGTTAGGACTAGCGGGTACAATGAGCAGTTCTTC.

The chain links TRBV11-2 to TRBJ2-1; 10 bases align to TRBD2. Trimming at V came to 6 bases and at J to 5 bases, leaving 10 bases not matched to a gene. CDR3 length: 16 residues. Germline V lookup: CDR1 SGHAT, CDR2 FQNNGV. The CDR3 here is CASSSRTSGEDNEQFF. The DNA for the CDR3 is TGTGCCAGCAGTTCACGGACTAGCGGAGAGGACAATGAGCAGTTCTTC.

CDR3 in amino acids: CASSQVEGGGYTF. In DNA, the CDR3 is TGCGCCAGCAGCCAAGTTGAGGGTGGTGGCTACACCTTC. The rearrangement joins TRBV4-1 to TRBJ1-2; D call uncertain. V lost 1 base to trimming and J lost 7 bases, with 10 bases between them. Germline loops: CDR1 MGHRA, CDR2 YSYEKL. The CDR3 has 13 amino acids.

V and J are TRBV29-1 and TRBJ1-2, with D uncertain. The V and J ends lost 5 bases and 4 bases respectively, with 8 bases between them. The CDR3 contains 11 residues. Germline V gives CDR1 SQVTM, CDR2 ANQGSEA. Here the CDR3 DNA reads TGCAGCGTTCCCGAGGTCTATGGCTACACCTTC. Encoded protein: CSVPEVYGYTF.

The chain links TRBV28 to TRBJ1-6; D gene uncertain. The germline gives CDR1 MDHEN, CDR2 SYDVKM. This CDR3 is built from 13 residues. The V end lost 3 bases, the J end lost 10 bases, and 10 bases lay between the germline ends. CDR3 in amino acids: CASSLEGGSPLHF. The CDR3 DNA reads TGTGCCAGCAGTTTGGAGGGAGGGTCACCCCTCCACTTT.

This clone has just a few counts. The chain combines TRBV27 with TRBJ2-6; D not resolved. Trimming left V 2 bases short and J 1 base short, with 9 bases between. In germline, CDR1 is MNHEY, CDR2 SMNVEV (reference sequence). The CDR3 consists of 16 residues. The CDR3 DNA sequence: TGTGCCAGCAGTTTAAACCCTAGTTCTGGGGCCAACGTCCTGACTTTC. Protein sequence: CASSLNPSSGANVLTF.

The DNA of the CDR3 is TGTGCCAGCAGCCAAACAGGGCCCCGCGTCACTGAAGCTTTCTTT. This codes for CASSQTGPRVTEAFF. The chain carries TRBV7-8 and TRBJ1-1, with TRBD1 as a possible D gene (6 bases). V lost 5 bases, J lost 4 bases, and 17 bases lay in between. The CDR3 spans 15 residues. Germline CDR1 SGHVS, CDR2 FQNEAQ.

This clone was found a few times. This chain uses TRBV5-5 with TRBJ1-2; TRBD1 aligns across 9 bases. The CDR3 covers 16 residues. With 0 bases clipped from V and 0 bases from J, the junction kept 3 bases outside the gene matches. Germline-derived CDR1 and CDR2 are SGHKS and YYEKEE (reference sequence). The CDR3: CASSLVGQGTNYGYTF. DNA for the CDR3: TGTGCCAGCAGCTTGGTTGGACAGGGGACTAACTATGGCTACACCTTC.

This rearrangement joins TRBV2 to TRBJ2-5; D unclear. The CDR3 sequence is 13 residues long. Germline V CDR1 and CDR2: SNHLY, FYNNEI. Between the trimmed V and J ends, which lost 7 bases and 2 bases, there was a span of 11 bases. CDR3 residues: CASTRQLQETQYF. The CDR3 DNA reads as TGTGCCAGCACGAGGCAGCTGCAAGAGACCCAGTACTTC.

The CDR3 loop reads CASSLRPLAPLHF. In DNA form, the CDR3 reads TGTGCCAGCAGCTTACGACCCCTAGCGCCCCTCCACTTT. The chain joins TRBV7-9 to TRBJ1-6; D gene unclear. Germline-derived CDR1 and CDR2 are SEHNR and FQNEAQ (reference sequence). The CDR3 is 13 amino acids. Trimming shortened V by 2 bases and J by 13 bases, and 12 bases separated the two germline ends. The full variable domain, completed using reference TRBV7-9 and TRBJ1-6, is DTGVSQNPRHKITKRGQNVTFRCDPISEHNRLYWYRQTLGQGPEFLTYFQNEAQLEKSRLLSDRFSAERPKGSFSTLEIQRTEQGDSAMYLCASSLRPLAPLHFGNGTRLTVT.

This clone has just one count. One end of the junction is discordant with germline, which a read error may explain. The chain is built from TRBV9 and TRBJ1-1; D possibly corresponds to TRBD1 (6 bases). The germline V gene has CDR1 SGDLS and CDR2 YYNGEE. This CDR3 region has 12 residues. CDR3 DNA: TGTGCCAGCAGCGACCCTGGACGGGACACGAGTTTT. Protein product: CASSDPGRDTSF.

The chain couples TRBV5-6 to TRBJ2-3; 9 positions agree with TRBD2. V gave up 3 bases and J gave up 2 bases; unmatched junction bases: 7. The CDR3 spans 16 residues. Germline assignment: CDR1 SGHDT and CDR2 YYEEEE. DNA of the CDR3: TGTGCCAGCAGCTACCCCCTAGCGGGGTTCACAGATACGCAGTATTTT. Amino acid sequence: CASSYPLAGFTDTQYF.

The gene calls are TRBV19 and TRBJ2-1, with unresolved D. The ends were cut back, 4 bases at V and 8 bases at J, with 6 bases in the middle. There are 11 residues in the CDR3. In germline, CDR1 is LNHDA, CDR2 SQIVND (reference sequence). The CDR3 region is CASSTGYEQFF. Here the CDR3 DNA reads TGTGCCAGTAGTACGGGTTATGAGCAGTTCTTC.

V is TRBV7-8 and J is TRBJ1-1; D might be TRBD1 (6 bases). Trimming removed 5 bases from V and 1 base from J, with 11 bases in between. The germline V gene has CDR1 SGHVS and CDR2 FQNEAQ. This CDR3 has 14 residues. In DNA, the CDR3 is TGTGCCAGCAGCCGTCGGACAGCGAACACTGAAGCTTTCTTT. As protein: CASSRRTANTEAFF.

DNA of the CDR3: TGTGCCAGCAGCTTAGGCGCAGGGGCGGTGACTAATGAAAAACTGTTTTTT. Amino acid sequence: CASSLGAGAVTNEKLFF. This chain connects TRBV7-9 to TRBJ1-4; weak D call: TRBD1 (6 bases). The CDR3 spans 17 residues. Looked up from germline, CDR1 is SEHNR and CDR2 is FQNEAQ (reference sequence). Between the trimmed V and J ends, which lost 1 base and 2 bases, there was a span of 14 bases.

The chain combines TRBV5-1 with TRBJ2-7, with D possibly TRBD1 on 5 matching bases. Germline V CDR1 and CDR2: SGHRS, YFSETQ. Trimming shortened V by 0 bases and J by 0 bases, and 7 bases separated the two germline ends. This CDR3 spans 14 amino acids. The CDR3 region is CASSLVGHSYEQYF. The CDR3 DNA reads as TGCGCCAGCAGCTTGGTGGGGCACTCCTACGAGCAGTACTTC.